A selection of T cell receptor beta chains follows, all from one sample in a study of blood T cell repertoires in COVID-19. Assay: immunoSEQ multiplex PCR; the TCRdb copy retains only in-frame clones and omits some. The repertoire holds about 120,000 clones, about 90% seen once, with under 30% in the top ten. The material sequenced was peripheral blood. Every receptor here comes from a woman between 70 and 85 years old with acute or convalescent COVID-19. Both conserved end residues are part of each CDR3. A D gene is named only where the DNA matches it firmly. A clone size is listed for some rows: how often the clone was seen (once, few, many), or a class if it is expanded.

cdr3_aa cdr3_nt j_call v_call d_call clone_size
CASSFPRGANYEQYF TGTGCCAGCAGTTTCCCCCGGGGTGCTAACTACGAGCAGTACTTC TRBJ2-7 TRBV28 . .
CASSPDPGQGPYEQYF TGCGCCAGCAGCCCCGATCCGGGACAGGGGCCCTACGAGCAGTACTTC TRBJ2-7 TRBV4-1 TRBD1 .
CASSMAGNQPQHF TGTGCCAGTAGTATGGCGGGCAATCAGCCCCAGCATTTT TRBJ1-5 TRBV19 . .
CASSPQFAGGLAVPEQFF TGTGCCAGCAGCCCCCAATTTGCCGGGGGACTAGCGGTACCTGAGCAGTTCTTC TRBJ2-1 TRBV7-9 TRBD2 .
CASSSTSGGAGDEQFF TGCGCCAGCAGCTCGACTAGCGGGGGGGCAGGCGATGAGCAGTTCTTC TRBJ2-1 TRBV5-1 TRBD2 .
CSAREAEKLFF TGCAGTGCCAGGGAAGCTGAAAAACTGTTTTTT TRBJ1-4 TRBV20-1 . .
CASNLRGEKLFF TGTGCCAGCAACTTAAGGGGCGAAAAACTGTTTTTT TRBJ1-4 TRBV28 . .
CASSATYEQYF TGTGCCAGCAGTGCTACGTACGAGCAGTACTTC TRBJ2-7 TRBV28 . .
CASSLGQGPNTEAFF TGTGCCAGCTCACTTGGTCAGGGTCCGAACACTGAAGCTTTCTTT TRBJ1-1 TRBV18 . .
CATGTGGYEQYF TGCGCCACCGGGACAGGGGGCTACGAGCAGTACTTC TRBJ2-7 TRBV10-1 TRBD1 .
CASSPQGSYNEQFF TGTGCCAGCAGTCCACAGGGTTCCTACAATGAGCAGTTCTTC TRBJ2-1 TRBV28 . once